This entry lists 22 T cell receptor beta chains sequenced from one sample in a study of radiotherapy plus CTLA-4 blockade in lung cancer. The data were produced by immunoSEQ multiplex PCR, yet TCRdb's version contains in-frame clones alone and is incomplete. The table has approximately 85,000 clones, approximately 86% seen once. Specimen: peripheral blood, collected from a patient treated with radiotherapy plus ipilimumab. These receptors came from a human donor with non-small cell lung cancer who had a partial response to radiotherapy plus ipilimumab.

The chain couples TRBV5-4 to TRBJ2-3, with 11 bases aligning to TRBD2. This CDR3 contains 16 residues. V trimming: 2 bases; J trimming: 3 bases; junction bases outside the gene matches: 5. Germline V gives CDR1 SGHNT, CDR2 YYREEE (reference sequence). The CDR3 DNA sequence: TGTGCCAGCAGCTTTAGACTAGCGGGGTTGACAGATACGCAGTATTTT. Protein product: CASSFRLAGLTDTQYF.

The rearrangement links TRBV19 to TRBJ1-5; unclear D gene. The length of the CDR3 is 15 residues. V was pared by 4 bases and J by 2 bases, with 12 bases between. Germline assignment: CDR1 LNHDA and CDR2 SQIVND (reference sequence). The CDR3 loop reads CASSSSWRGNQPQHF. CDR3 DNA sequence: TGTGCCAGTAGTAGTTCATGGAGGGGCAATCAGCCCCAGCATTTT.

The chain is built from TRBV5-6 and TRBJ1-6; possibly TRBD1 for D (6 bases). Trimming left V 4 bases short and J 4 bases short, with 15 bases between. The CDR3 extends over 16 amino acids. Per the germline V gene, CDR1 is SGHDT and CDR2 is YYEEEE. CDR3 coding DNA: TGTGCCAGCAGCCGCGGACAGAACCCGTATAATTCACCCCTCCACTTT. Amino acids: CASSRGQNPYNSPLHF. Variable domain in full (rest from reference TRBV5-6 and TRBJ1-6): DAGVTQSPTHLIKTRGQQVTLRCSPKSGHDTVSWYQQALGQGPQFIFQYYEEEERQRGNFPDRFSGHQFPNYSSELNVNALLLGDSALYLCASSRGQNPYNSPLHFGNGTRLTVT.

J is TRBJ2-5 and V is TRBV30, with 7 nucleotides matching TRBD2. V lost 4 bases and J lost 3; bases outside the gene matches: 8. Germline CDR1 GTSNPN, CDR2 SVGIG (reference sequence). CDR3 length: 14 residues. The CDR3 DNA reads TGTGCCTGGACAAGCGGGGTGGGGAAAGAGACCCAGTACTTC. It is translated as CAWTSGVGKETQYF.

CDR3 in DNA: TGTGCCAGGACCGGGATATACTCCTACGAGCAGTACTTC. This sequence encodes CARTGIYSYEQYF. The V gene is TRBV5-8, the J gene TRBJ2-7, with a possible D match to TRBD2 (5 bases). CDR1 SGHTS and CDR2 YDEGEE come from the germline V gene. CDR3 length equals 13 residues. The V gene lost 8 bases and the J gene lost 0 bases, with 12 bases spanning the gap.

The chain links TRBV5-6 to TRBJ2-7; D call uncertain. The CDR3 loop spans 13 amino acids. The germline V and J ends were trimmed by 4 bases and 3 bases, with 11 bases remaining between them. Germline V CDR1 and CDR2: SGHDT, YYEEEE. The CDR3 protein is CASSLRWGYEQYV. The CDR3 nucleotides are TGTGCCAGCAGCCTCAGGTGGGGCTACGAGCAGTACGTC.

The chain is built from TRBV7-9 and TRBJ1-4; D is perhaps TRBD1 (5 bases). The CDR3 is 17 amino acids. Germline CDR1 and CDR2: SEHNR and FQNEAQ (reference sequence). V gave up 5 bases and J gave up 5 bases, with 21 bases separating them. CDR3 protein: CASSRGGRQGHNEKLFF. Here the CDR3 DNA reads TGTGCCAGCAGCCGGGGCGGGAGACAAGGACACAATGAAAAACTGTTTTTT.

In nucleotides, the CDR3 is TGTGCCAGCAGTGAGAACGGACTAGCGGGAGTGAGTTCCTACAATGAGCAGTTCTTC. It specifies CASSENGLAGVSSYNEQFF. The chain has TRBV9 and TRBJ2-1, with 13 bases fitting TRBD2. The CDR3 extends over 19 amino acids. CDR1 and CDR2 from the germline V gene are SGDLS and YYNGEE. Trimming cost V 5 bases and J 1 base; bases outside gene matches: 12.

The CDR3 protein is CSAANNEKLFF. The CDR3 coding sequence is TGCAGTGCTGCGAATAATGAAAAACTGTTTTTT. V is TRBV20-1 and J is TRBJ1-4; no definite D call. The germline V gene has CDR1 DFQATT and CDR2 SNEGSKA (reference sequence). The CDR3 runs to 11 residues. Trimming left V 5 bases short and J 4 bases short, with 5 bases between.

In this sample, this clone turned up once. The rearrangement joins TRBV7-9 to TRBJ2-1; tentatively, D is TRBD2 (6 bases). Trimming shortened V by 5 bases and J by 4 bases, and 21 bases separated the two germline ends. The CDR3 is 17 residues long. In germline, CDR1 is SEHNR, CDR2 FQNEAQ (reference sequence). CDR3 amino acids: CASSGGVLADSYNEQFF. The CDR3 region has the DNA TGTGCCAGCAGCGGAGGGGTGTTAGCGGACTCATACAATGAGCAGTTCTTC.

The chain carries TRBV30 and TRBJ2-7; perhaps TRBD2 as D (5 bases). The germline V gene encodes CDR1 GTSNPN and CDR2 SVGIG (reference sequence). V was pared by 0 bases and J by 2 bases, with 11 bases between. This CDR3 is 14 amino acids long. Here the CDR3 DNA reads TGTGCCTGGAGTGTAAGCGGCGGCCCCTACGAGCAGTACTTC. Protein product: CAWSVSGGPYEQYF.

The chain employs TRBV4-1 and TRBJ2-1; 12 nucleotides align to TRBD2. Germline trimming cut 2 bases from V and 2 bases from J; bases unmatched to any gene: 4. The CDR3 spans 17 residues. Germline-derived CDR1 and CDR2 are MGHRA and YSYEKL. The CDR3 bases are TGCGCCAGCAGCCAACCTAGCGGGAGGGGCACCTACAATGAGCAGTTCTTC. This codes for CASSQPSGRGTYNEQFF.

The CDR3 nucleotides are TGTGCCTGGAGTGTACAGGGGAATAATTCACCCCTCCACTTT. Translated, it gives CAWSVQGNNSPLHF. The V and J genes are TRBV30 and TRBJ1-6, with 7 bases fitting TRBD1. Germline CDR1 and CDR2: GTSNPN and SVGIG (reference sequence). This CDR3 spans 14 amino acids. J lost 5 bases, V lost 0 bases, and 1 base had no gene match.

This chain uses TRBV11-3 with TRBJ1-1, with D hard to call. Germline V CDR1 and CDR2: SGHNT, YENEEA. Trimming stripped 4 bases from V and 0 bases from J, with 6 bases between. The CDR3 runs to 13 residues. The CDR3 is CASSSGLNTEAFF. Here the CDR3 DNA reads TGTGCCAGCAGCTCCGGGTTGAACACTGAAGCTTTCTTT.

This sequence joins TRBV28 and TRBJ1-2; D is unresolved. V was clipped by 2 bases and J by 4 bases, with 8 bases between them. The CDR3 runs 13 residues. Looked up from germline, CDR1 is MDHEN and CDR2 is SYDVKM. This CDR3 reads CASSLGRLYGYTF. The CDR3 nucleotides read TGTGCCAGCAGTTTAGGCAGACTCTATGGCTACACCTTC.

This chain connects TRBV7-8 to TRBJ2-4, with a tentative D call TRBD2 (7 bases). This CDR3 has 17 residues. Deletions cut 1 base from V and 6 bases from J, with 19 bases between. The V gene's germline CDR1 is SGHVS and CDR2 FQNEAQ. CDR3 coding DNA: TGTGCCAGCAGCTTAGGGCGGGGGCGCTCTTTGGGAAACATTCAGTACTTC. Protein: CASSLGRGRSLGNIQYF.

The chain joins TRBV28 to TRBJ2-1; 12 bases agree with TRBD2. Germline values: CDR1 MDHEN, CDR2 SYDVKM. The CDR3 extends over 15 amino acids. Germline trimming cut 4 bases from V and 5 bases from J; bases unmatched to any gene: 3. This chain's CDR3 is CASSSTSGRDNEQFF. The CDR3 DNA reads TGTGCCAGCAGTTCGACTAGCGGGAGAGACAATGAGCAGTTCTTC.

The genes are TRBV4-1 and TRBJ1-2, with a possible D match to TRBD1 (5 bases). This CDR3 is 15 amino acids long. The germline V gene encodes CDR1 MGHRA and CDR2 YSYEKL. V lost 1 base, J lost 6 bases, and 15 bases lay in between. The CDR3 sequence: CASSQAGKGMDGYTF. CDR3 bases: TGCGCCAGCAGCCAAGCAGGGAAGGGGATGGATGGCTACACCTTC.

The chain combines TRBV18 with TRBJ2-2, with D perhaps matching TRBD2 (5 bases). Trimming took off 0 bases at V and 1 base at J, with 9 bases between the two ends. Germline lookup yields CDR1 KGHSH and CDR2 LQKENI. This CDR3 is built from 16 residues. CDR3 nucleotides: TGTGCCAGCTCACCACCGGTCGGGAAGAACACCGGGGAGCTGTTTTTT. Protein product: CASSPPVGKNTGELFF.

The genes are TRBV6-4 and TRBJ2-3; weak D call: TRBD2 (6 bases). CDR3 length equals 14 residues. V dropped 5 bases and J dropped 2 bases, with 11 bases sitting between them. Germline CDR1 and CDR2: MRHNA and SNTAGT. The CDR3 region is CASSPRLDTDTQYF. The CDR3 nucleotides are TGTGCCAGCAGTCCTAGACTAGACACAGATACGCAGTATTTT.

This rearrangement joins TRBV6-5 to TRBJ2-7, with TRBD1 as a possible D gene (5 bases). Per the germline V gene, CDR1 is MNHEY and CDR2 is SVGAGI. V dropped 5 bases and J dropped 2 bases, with 13 bases sitting between them. The CDR3 is made up of 14 amino acids. This CDR3 is CASSPLDRAYEQYF. CDR3 DNA: TGTGCCAGCAGTCCCCTAGACAGAGCCTACGAGCAGTACTTC.

V and J are TRBV5-6 and TRBJ1-3, with D hard to call. This CDR3 has 12 amino acids. The V and J ends lost 3 bases and 3 bases respectively, with 4 bases between them. CDR1 and CDR2 (germline): SGHDT, YYEEEE. The DNA for the CDR3 is TGTGCCAGCAGCTATTATGGAAACACCATATATTTT. It codes for CASSYYGNTIYF.